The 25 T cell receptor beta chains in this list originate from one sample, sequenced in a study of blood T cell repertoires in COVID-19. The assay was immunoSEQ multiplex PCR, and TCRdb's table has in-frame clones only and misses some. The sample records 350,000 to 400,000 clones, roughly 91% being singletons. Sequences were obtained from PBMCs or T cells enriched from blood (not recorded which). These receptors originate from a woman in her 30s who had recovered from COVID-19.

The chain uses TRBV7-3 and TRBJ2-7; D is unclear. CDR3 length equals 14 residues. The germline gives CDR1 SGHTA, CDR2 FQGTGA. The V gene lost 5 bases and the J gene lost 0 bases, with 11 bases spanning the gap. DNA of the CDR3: TGTGCCAGCAGCCCAAGTAGTTTCTCCTACGAGCAGTACTTC. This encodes CASSPSSFSYEQYF. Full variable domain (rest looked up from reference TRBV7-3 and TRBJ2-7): GAGVSQTPSNKVTEKGKYVELRCDPISGHTALYWYRQSLGQGPEFLIYFQGTGAADDSGLPNDRFFAVRPEGSVSTLKIQRTERGDSAVYLCASSPSSFSYEQYFGPGTRLTVT.

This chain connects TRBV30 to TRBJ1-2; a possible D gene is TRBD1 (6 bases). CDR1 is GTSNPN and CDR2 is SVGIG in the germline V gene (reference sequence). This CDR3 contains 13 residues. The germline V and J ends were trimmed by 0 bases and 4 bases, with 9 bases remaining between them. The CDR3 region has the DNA TGTGCCTGGAGTGTAACAGGGATCTATGGCTACACCTTC. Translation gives CAWSVTGIYGYTF. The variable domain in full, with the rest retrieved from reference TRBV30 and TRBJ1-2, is SQTIHQWPATLVQPVGSPLSLECTVEGTSNPNLYWYRQAAGRGLQLLFYSVGIGQISSEVPQNLSASRPQDRQFILSSKKLLLSDSGFYLCAWSVTGIYGYTFGSGTRLTVV.

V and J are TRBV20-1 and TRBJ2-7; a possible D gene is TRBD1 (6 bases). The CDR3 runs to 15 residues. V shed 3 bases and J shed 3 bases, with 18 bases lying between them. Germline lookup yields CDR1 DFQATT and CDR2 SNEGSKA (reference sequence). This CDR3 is CSASSTDSNFYEQYF. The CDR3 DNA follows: TGCAGTGCTAGTAGTACGGACAGTAATTTCTACGAGCAGTACTTC.

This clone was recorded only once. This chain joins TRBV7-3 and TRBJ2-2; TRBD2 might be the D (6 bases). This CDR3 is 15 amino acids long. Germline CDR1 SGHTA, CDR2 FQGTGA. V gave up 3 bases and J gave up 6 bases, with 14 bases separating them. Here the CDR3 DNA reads TGTGCCAGCAGCTTCTACCGGAGGGGAGCCGGGGAGCTGTTTTTT. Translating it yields CASSFYRRGAGELFF. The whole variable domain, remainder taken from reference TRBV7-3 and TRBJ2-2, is GAGVSQTPSNKVTEKGKYVELRCDPISGHTALYWYRQSLGQGPEFLIYFQGTGAADDSGLPNDRFFAVRPEGSVSTLKIQRTERGDSAVYLCASSFYRRGAGELFFGEGSRLTVL.

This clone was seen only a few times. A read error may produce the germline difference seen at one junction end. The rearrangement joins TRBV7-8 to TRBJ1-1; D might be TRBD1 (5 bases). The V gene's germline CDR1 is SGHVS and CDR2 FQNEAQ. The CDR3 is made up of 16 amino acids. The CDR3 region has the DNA TGTGCCAGCAGCTACACGATTCGGGGGGAGGTCCTTGAACGGGACTTT. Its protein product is CASSYTIRGEVLERDF.

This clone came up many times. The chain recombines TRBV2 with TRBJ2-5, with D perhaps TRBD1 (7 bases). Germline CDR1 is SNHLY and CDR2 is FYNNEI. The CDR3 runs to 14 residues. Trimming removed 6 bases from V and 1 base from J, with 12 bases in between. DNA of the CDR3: TGTGCCAGCAGGGGGGGACAGCCCCAAGAGACCCAGTACTTC. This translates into CASRGGQPQETQYF. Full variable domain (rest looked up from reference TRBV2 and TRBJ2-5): EPEVTQTPSHQVTQMGQEVILRCVPISNHLYFYWYRQILGQKVEFLVSFYNNEISEKSEIFDDQFSVERPDGSNFTLKIRSTKLEDSAMYFCASRGGQPQETQYFGPGTRLLVL.

The CDR3 sequence: CASSIKSAYEQYF. In nucleotides, the CDR3 is TGTGCCAGTAGTATCAAGAGCGCCTACGAGCAGTACTTC. The V and J genes are TRBV19 and TRBJ2-7, with unresolved D. Trimming removed 3 bases at V and 2 bases at J, with 8 bases between. The V gene's germline CDR1 is LNHDA and CDR2 SQIVND (reference sequence). This CDR3 spans 13 amino acids.

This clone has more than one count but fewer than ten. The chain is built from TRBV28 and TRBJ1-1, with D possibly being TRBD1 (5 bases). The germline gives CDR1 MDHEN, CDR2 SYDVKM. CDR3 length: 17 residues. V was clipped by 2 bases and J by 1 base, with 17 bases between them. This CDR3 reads CASSLAGVYGGNTEAFF. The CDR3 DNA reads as TGTGCCAGCAGTTTAGCCGGAGTCTACGGGGGGAACACTGAAGCTTTCTTT.

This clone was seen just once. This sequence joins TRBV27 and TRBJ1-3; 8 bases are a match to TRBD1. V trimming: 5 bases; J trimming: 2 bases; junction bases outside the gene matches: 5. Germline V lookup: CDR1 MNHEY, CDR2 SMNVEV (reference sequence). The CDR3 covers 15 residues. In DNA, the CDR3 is TGTGCCAGCAGTCCATCGACAGGGGCTGGAAACACCATATATTTT. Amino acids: CASSPSTGAGNTIYF.

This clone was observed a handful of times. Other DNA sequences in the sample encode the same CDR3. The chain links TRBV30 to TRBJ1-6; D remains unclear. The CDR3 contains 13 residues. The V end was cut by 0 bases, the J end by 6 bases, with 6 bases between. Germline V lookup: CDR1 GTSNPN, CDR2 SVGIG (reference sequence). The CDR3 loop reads CAWSVPGNSPLHF. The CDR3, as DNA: TGTGCCTGGAGTGTTCCCGGTAATTCACCCCTCCACTTT.

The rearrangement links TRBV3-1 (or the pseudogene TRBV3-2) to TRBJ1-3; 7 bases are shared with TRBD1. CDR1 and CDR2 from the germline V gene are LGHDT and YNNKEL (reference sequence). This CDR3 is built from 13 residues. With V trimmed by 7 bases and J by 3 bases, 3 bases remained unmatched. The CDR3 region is CASNAGGGNTIYF. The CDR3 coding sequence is TGTGCCAGCAACGCAGGGGGTGGAAACACCATATATTTT.

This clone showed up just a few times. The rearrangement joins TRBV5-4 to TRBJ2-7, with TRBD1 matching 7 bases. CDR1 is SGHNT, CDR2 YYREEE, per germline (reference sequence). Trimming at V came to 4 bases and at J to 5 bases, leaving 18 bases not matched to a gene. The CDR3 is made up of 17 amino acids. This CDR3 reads CASSRIPRDSKGHEQYF. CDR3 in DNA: TGTGCCAGCAGCCGTATACCTCGGGACAGCAAAGGTCACGAGCAGTACTTC.

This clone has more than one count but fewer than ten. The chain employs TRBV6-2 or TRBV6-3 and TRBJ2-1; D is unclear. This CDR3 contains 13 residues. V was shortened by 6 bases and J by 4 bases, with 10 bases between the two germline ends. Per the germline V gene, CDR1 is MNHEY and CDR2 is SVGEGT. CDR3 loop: CASSRPVYNEQFF. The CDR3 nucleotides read TGTGCCAGCAGCCGGCCCGTTTACAATGAGCAGTTCTTC.

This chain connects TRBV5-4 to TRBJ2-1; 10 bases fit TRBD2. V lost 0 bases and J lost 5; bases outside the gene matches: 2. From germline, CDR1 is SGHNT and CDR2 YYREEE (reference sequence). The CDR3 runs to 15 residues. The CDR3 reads CASSLGLAGDNEQFF. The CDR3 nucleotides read TGTGCCAGCAGCTTGGGCCTAGCGGGGGACAATGAGCAGTTCTTC.

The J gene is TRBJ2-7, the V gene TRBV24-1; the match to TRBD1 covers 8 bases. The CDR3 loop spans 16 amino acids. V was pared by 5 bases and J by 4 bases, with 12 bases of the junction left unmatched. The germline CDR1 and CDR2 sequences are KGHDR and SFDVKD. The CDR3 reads CATSAIGTGERYEQYF. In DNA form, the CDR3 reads TGTGCCACCAGTGCTATAGGGACAGGCGAAAGGTACGAGCAGTACTTC.

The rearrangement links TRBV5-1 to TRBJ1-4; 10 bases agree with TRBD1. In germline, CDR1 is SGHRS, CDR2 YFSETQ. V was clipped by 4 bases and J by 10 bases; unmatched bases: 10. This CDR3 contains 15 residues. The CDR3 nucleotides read TGCGCCAGCAGCCCGTCCGGGACAGGGGTCGGAAAACTGTTTTTT. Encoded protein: CASSPSGTGVGKLFF. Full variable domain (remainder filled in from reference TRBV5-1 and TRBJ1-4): KAGVTQTPRYLIKTRGQQVTLSCSPISGHRSVSWYQQTPGQGLQFLFEYFSETQRNKGNFPGRFSGRQFSNSRSEMNVSTLELGDSALYLCASSPSGTGVGKLFFGSGTQLSVL.

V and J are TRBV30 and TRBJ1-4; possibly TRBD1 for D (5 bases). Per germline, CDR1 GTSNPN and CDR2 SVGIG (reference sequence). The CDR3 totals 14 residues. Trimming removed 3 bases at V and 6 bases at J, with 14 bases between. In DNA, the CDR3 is TGTGCCTGGAGCCCCGGGGGGTTCGATGAAAAACTGTTTTTT. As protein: CAWSPGGFDEKLFF.

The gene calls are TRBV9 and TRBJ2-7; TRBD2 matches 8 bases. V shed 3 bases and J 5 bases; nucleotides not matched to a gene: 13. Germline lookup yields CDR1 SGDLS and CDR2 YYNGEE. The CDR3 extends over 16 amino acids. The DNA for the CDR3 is TGTGCCAGCAGCGGAGGAGCCGGGACTAGTCGCGACGAGCAGTACTTC. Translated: CASSGGAGTSRDEQYF. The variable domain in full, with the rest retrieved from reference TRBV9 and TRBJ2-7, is DSGVTQTPKHLITATGQRVTLRCSPRSGDLSVYWYQQSLDQGLQFLIQYYNGEERAKGNILERFSAQQFPDLHSELNLSSLELGDSALYFCASSGGAGTSRDEQYFGPGTRLTVT.

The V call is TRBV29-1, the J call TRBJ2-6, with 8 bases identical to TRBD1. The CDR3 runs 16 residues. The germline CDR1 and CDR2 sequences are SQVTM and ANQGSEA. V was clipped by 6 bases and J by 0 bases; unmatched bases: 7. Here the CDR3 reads CSVLGTGHSGANVLTF. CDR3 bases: TGCAGCGTACTAGGGACAGGCCACTCTGGGGCCAACGTCCTGACTTTC. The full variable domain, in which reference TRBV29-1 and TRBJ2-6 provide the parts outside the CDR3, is SAVISQKPSRDICQRGTSLTIQCQVDSQVTMMFWYRQQPGQSLTLIATANQGSEATYESGFVIDKFPISRPNLTFSTLTVSNMSPEDSSIYLCSVLGTGHSGANVLTFGAGSRLTVL.

The DNA for the CDR3 is TGTGCCAGCAGCTTTTTAAGCGTTCGGACTAGCGGGAGTTATGAGCAGTTCTTC. Translating gives CASSFLSVRTSGSYEQFF. V gene TRBV7-8 combines with J gene TRBJ2-1, with 13 bases fitting TRBD2. V lost 3 bases and J lost 8; bases outside the gene matches: 13. The CDR3 has 18 residues. The germline CDR1 and CDR2 sequences are SGHVS and FQNEAQ.

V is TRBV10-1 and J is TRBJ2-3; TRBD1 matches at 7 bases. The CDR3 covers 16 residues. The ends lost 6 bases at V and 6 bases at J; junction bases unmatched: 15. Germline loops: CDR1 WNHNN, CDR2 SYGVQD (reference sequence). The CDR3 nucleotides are TGCGCCAGCAGCGATACTCCGGGACAGACTCTTGATACGCAGTATTTT. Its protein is CASSDTPGQTLDTQYF.

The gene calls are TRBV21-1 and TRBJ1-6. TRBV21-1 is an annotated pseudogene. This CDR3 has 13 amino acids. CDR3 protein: CASSKRRNSPLHF. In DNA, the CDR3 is TGTGCCAGCAGCAAACGGAGGAATTCACCCCTCCACTTT.

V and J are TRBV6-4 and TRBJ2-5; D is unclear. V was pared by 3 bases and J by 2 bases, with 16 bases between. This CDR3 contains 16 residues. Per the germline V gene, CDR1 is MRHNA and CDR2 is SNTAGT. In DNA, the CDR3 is TGTGCCAGCAGTGAATGTGCTTCGGCCAGGCAAGAGACCCAGTACTTC. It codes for CASSECASARQETQYF.

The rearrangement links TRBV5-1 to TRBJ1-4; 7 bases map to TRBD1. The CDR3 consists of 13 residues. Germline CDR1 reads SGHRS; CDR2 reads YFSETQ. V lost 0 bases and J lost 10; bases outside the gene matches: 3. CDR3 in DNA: TGCGCCAGCAGCTTGGAGCAGGGGGGAAAACTGTTTTTT. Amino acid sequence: CASSLEQGGKLFF.

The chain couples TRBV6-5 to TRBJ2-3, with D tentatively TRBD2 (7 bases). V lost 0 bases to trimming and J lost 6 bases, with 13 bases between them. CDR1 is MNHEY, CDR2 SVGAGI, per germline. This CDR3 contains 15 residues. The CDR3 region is CASSYSRGATDTQYF. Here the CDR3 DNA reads TGTGCCAGCAGTTACTCCCGGGGGGCCACGGATACGCAGTATTTT.